The clone carrying this T cell receptor (beta chain) has only a few counts. Its specificity is not known. The CDR3 extends over 16 amino acids. With 2 bases clipped from V and 5 bases from J, the junction kept 3 bases outside the gene matches. Germline V gene lookup returns CDR1 SGHNT and CDR2 YYREEE (reference sequence). The TCR-sequenced patients were three responders to pembrolizumab. The sample belongs to a study of PD-1 blockade in mismatch repair-deficient tumors. Whole-study context: All were previously treated, progressing patients with approximately 12 mismatch repair-deficient cancer types.

General study results and limits: Tumor-resident clones, often absent from pretreatment blood, expanded after pembrolizumab and then contracted.

Method: immunoSEQ multiplex PCR; TCRdb's copy keeps in-frame clones and lacks some. The sample has about 84,000 clones, roughly 80% seen once. The sequence came from an adult with mismatch repair-deficient cancer. The input for sequencing was peripheral blood, taken 12 weeks after starting pembrolizumab. J is TRBJ2-3 and V is TRBV5-4; 15 nucleotides agree with TRBD2. Here the CDR3 reads CASSFGLAGGGDTQYF. In DNA, the CDR3 is TGTGCCAGCAGCTTCGGACTAGCGGGGGGGGGAGATACGCAGTATTTT.